This entry concerns a single T cell receptor beta chain. Antigen: not known. This sample was taken from a study of T cell responses to AZD1222 COVID-19 vaccine. Study-wide points: Clonal diversity may have been underestimated in mostly white British donors. An increase in Spike-specific TCR breadth and depth was observed after two AZD1222 doses. Spike as a whole was targeted by vaccine-associated CD4 TCRs, dominant at 160-218 and 743-854.

Germline CDR1 reads SSHAT; CDR2 reads FNYEAQ (reference sequence). Losses at the gene ends were 5 bases for V and 9 bases for J; bases not matched to a gene: 10. The CDR3 contains 15 residues. Profiling relied on immunoSEQ multiplex PCR, and the TCRdb table lists in-frame clones only, not all of them. Of about 77,000 clones listed, 92% are singletons. The chain combines TRBV7-7 with TRBJ2-1; 10 positions agree with TRBD2. This sequence was found in an adult who received the AZD1222 COVID-19 vaccine. The source material was peripheral blood, sampled 28 days after the second AZD1222 dose. The CDR3 nucleotides are TGTGCCAGCAGCCCCGTTCCTAGCGGGAGCCGTGAGCAGTTCTTC. It is translated as CASSPVPSGSREQFF. Together with reference TRBV7-7 and TRBJ2-1, the CDR3 gives the full variable domain: GAGVSQSPRYKVTKRGQDVTLRCDPISSHATLYWYQQALGQGPEFLTYFNYEAQPDKSGLPSDRFSAERPEGSISTLTIQRTEQRDSAMYRCASSPVPSGSREQFFGPGTRLTVL.